This T cell receptor beta chain was sequenced during a study of multiple sclerosis patients with progressive multifocal leukoencephalopathy. CDR3 length: 15 residues. The germline V and J ends were trimmed by 6 bases and 0 bases, with 14 bases remaining between them. The germline V gene has CDR1 SGHNT and CDR2 YYREEE (reference sequence). Concerning this clone: What it recognizes is unknown.

The method was immunoSEQ multiplex PCR; TCRdb's version includes in-frame clones alone and lacks a portion of them. The repertoire holds fewer than 35,000 clones, roughly 87% seen once, with 3% to 3.5% in the top ten. Time point indicated: time of PML onset. Natalizumab-treated patients developed PML between roughly 15 and 60 months into natalizumab therapy. Study-level points and caveats: Most PML patients had lower entropy, suggesting less diverse TRB repertoires. PML-onset expanded TRB clones were detectable before and during natalizumab therapy.

This TCR was recovered from a human donor with progressive multifocal leukoencephalopathy. This rearrangement joins TRBV5-4 to TRBJ2-3; D is undetermined. The material sequenced was PBMCs, taken from a patient treated with natalizumab. The CDR3, as DNA: TGTGCCAGCAAAGCTTCCTCCGGAAGCACAGATACGCAGTATTTT. This gives the protein CASKASSGSTDTQYF.